Below are 5 T cell receptor beta chains sequenced from a single sample in a study of T cells in Graves' hyperthyroidism and ophthalmopathy. Amplified TCR beta CDR3 regions derived from RNA transcripts. A first-round RT-PCR of the TCR CDR3 used the HTBI primer set. TCRdb recomputed calls from the multiplex PCR reads with MiXCR, one row per CDR3 protein. Here the sample spans about 350,000 distinct CDR3 sequences, over 15% being singletons. Sample: blood. Every receptor here comes from a woman aged 40 to 50 with Graves' ophthalmopathy.

This clonotype was found many times. This sequence joins TRBV15 and TRBJ1-2, with D unresolved. With 0 bases removed from V and 7 bases from J, the gap between germline ends came to 6 bases. CDR1 is LNHNV and CDR2 is YYDKDF in the germline V gene (reference sequence). CDR3 length: 12 amino acids. Here the CDR3 reads CATSRDLAGYTF. As DNA, the CDR3 is TGTGCCACCAGCAGAGACCTAGCTGGCTACACCTTC.

The sample holds many counts of this clonotype. The chain uses TRBV28 and TRBJ1-5, with 9 bases matching TRBD1. Germline V CDR1 and CDR2: MDHEN, SYDVKM. The CDR3 length is 14 residues. The junction had 6 bases not matched to a gene; V was cut back by 6 bases and J by 6 bases. In nucleotides, the CDR3 is TGTGCCAGCAGCCTGGGACAGGGACTTCAGCCCCAGCATTTT. Amino acids: CASSLGQGLQPQHF.

This clonotype has a count of ten or more. This rearrangement joins TRBV12-3 or TRBV12-4 to TRBJ1-3; D is unresolved. The V gene lost 7 bases and the J gene lost 1 base, with 14 bases spanning the gap. There are 15 residues in the CDR3. CDR3: CASTLHIGSGNTIYF. The CDR3 DNA follows: TGTGCCAGCACACTTCATATCGGTTCTGGAAACACCATATATTTT.

This clonotype came up many times. The rearrangement joins TRBV20-1 to TRBJ2-2, with D hard to call. Germline V gives CDR1 DFQATT, CDR2 SNEGSKA (reference sequence). This CDR3 comprises 13 residues. Trimming removed 1 base at V and 6 bases at J, with 9 bases between. The CDR3 bases are TGCAGTGCTAGAGTAGTTTCGGCCGGGGAGCTGTTTTTT. It specifies CSARVVSAGELFF.

This clonotype was seen ten or more times. The rearrangement uses TRBV28 and TRBJ1-1, with D tentatively TRBD1 (5 bases). The CDR3 sequence is 13 residues long. The V gene lost 3 bases and the J gene lost 10 bases, with 15 bases spanning the gap. The germline gives CDR1 MDHEN, CDR2 SYDVKM. The CDR3 loop is CASSFNSGGTAFF. The CDR3 DNA reads as TGTGCCAGCAGTTTTAATTCAGGAGGGACAGCTTTCTTT. Complete variable domain (other parts from reference TRBV28 and TRBJ1-1): DVKVTQSSRYLVKRTGEKVFLECVQDMDHENMFWYRQDPGLGLRLIYFSYDVKMKEKGDIPEGYSVSREKKERFSLILESASTNQTSMYLCASSFNSGGTAFFGQGTRLTVV.